The 27 T cell receptor beta chains below come from one sample, sequenced in a study of cytomegalovirus exposure and HLA in healthy donors. Clones were sequenced by immunoSEQ multiplex PCR, and TCRdb holds only the in-frame ones, with some missing. Seen here are 300,000 to 450,000 clones, roughly 89% observed once, and the top ten hold roughly 0.75%. Sequenced: PBMCs. These receptors were obtained from a woman younger than 35 in good health and CMV-seronegative.

This chain uses TRBV18 with TRBJ2-7; tentative D call: TRBD1 (5 bases). The CDR3 sequence is 13 residues long. The V gene lost 6 bases and the J gene lost 6 bases, with 15 bases spanning the gap. Germline CDR1 and CDR2: KGHSH and LQKENI. CDR3 in DNA: TGTGCCAGCTCCAGAGCCCAGGGCATCGAGCAGTACTTC. Protein product: CASSRAQGIEQYF.

The chain is built from TRBV11-2 and TRBJ1-1; tentatively, D is TRBD1 (5 bases). Trimming shortened V by 5 bases and J by 5 bases, and 15 bases separated the two germline ends. Per the germline V gene, CDR1 is SGHAT and CDR2 is FQNNGV. The CDR3 spans 14 residues. In nucleotides, the CDR3 is TGTGCCAGCAGCCCCCTGAGGGAGGGGACTGAAGCTTTCTTT. Residues: CASSPLREGTEAFF. Supplemented by reference TRBV11-2 and TRBJ1-1, the full variable domain reads EAGVAQSPRYKIIEKRQSVAFWCNPISGHATLYWYQQILGQGPKLLIQFQNNGVVDDSQLPKDRFSAERLKGVDSTLKIQPAKLEDSAVYLCASSPLREGTEAFFGQGTRLTVV.

V and J are TRBV5-8 and TRBJ2-1, with D perhaps TRBD2 (6 bases). Germline V gene sequence: CDR1 SGHTS, CDR2 YDEGEE. The CDR3 runs to 15 residues. Deletions cut 4 bases from V and 4 bases from J, with 15 bases between. The CDR3, as DNA: TGTGCCAGCAGCCCCGGAGGGGCACTTTACAATGAGCAGTTCTTC. Residues: CASSPGGALYNEQFF. The variable domain in full, completed from reference TRBV5-8 and TRBJ2-1, reads EAGVTQSPTHLIKTRGQQATLRCSPISGHTSVYWYQQALGLGLQFLLWYDEGEERNRGNFPPRFSGRQFPNYSSELNVNALELEDSALYLCASSPGGALYNEQFFGPGTRLTVL.

V is TRBV6-6 and J is TRBJ1-3; D possibly corresponds to TRBD1 (5 bases). The germline V gene has CDR1 MNHNY and CDR2 SVGAGI (reference sequence). The CDR3 loop spans 15 amino acids. V dropped 6 bases and J dropped 3 bases, with 15 bases sitting between them. CDR3 protein: CASSYPAGFGNTIYF. CDR3 in DNA: TGTGCCAGCAGCTATCCTGCAGGGTTTGGAAACACCATATATTTT.

The genes are TRBV30 and TRBJ1-1; the D is unclear. CDR1 is GTSNPN and CDR2 is SVGIG in the germline V gene (reference sequence). V lost 0 bases to trimming and J lost 2 bases, with 7 bases between them. The CDR3 sequence is 13 residues long. The CDR3 coding sequence is TGTGCCTGGAGTGTACAGCAAAACACTGAAGCTTTCTTT. This sequence encodes CAWSVQQNTEAFF.

The chain has TRBV5-1 and TRBJ2-5; 9 positions agree with TRBD1. V trimming: 2 bases; J trimming: 5 bases; junction bases outside the gene matches: 7. This CDR3 is 15 amino acids long. The germline V gene encodes CDR1 SGHRS and CDR2 YFSETQ. The chain's CDR3 is CASSFGTGLQETQYF. The CDR3 DNA reads TGCGCCAGCAGCTTCGGGACAGGGCTCCAGGAGACCCAGTACTTC.

The chain couples TRBV9 to TRBJ2-2, with 11 positions matching TRBD2. Germline loops: CDR1 SGDLS, CDR2 YYNGEE. The CDR3 loop spans 15 amino acids. With 3 bases clipped from V and 7 bases from J, the junction kept 5 bases outside the gene matches. The CDR3 sequence: CASSATSGGHGELFF. The CDR3 DNA reads as TGTGCCAGCAGCGCAACTAGCGGGGGCCACGGGGAGCTGTTTTTT. Supplemented by reference TRBV9 and TRBJ2-2, the full variable domain reads DSGVTQTPKHLITATGQRVTLRCSPRSGDLSVYWYQQSLDQGLQFLIQYYNGEERAKGNILERFSAQQFPDLHSELNLSSLELGDSALYFCASSATSGGHGELFFGEGSRLTVL.

V is TRBV5-6 and J is TRBJ1-6; a possible D gene is TRBD1 (6 bases). Germline values: CDR1 SGHDT, CDR2 YYEEEE. The V and J ends lost 4 bases and 5 bases respectively, with 16 bases between them. The CDR3 runs to 16 residues. DNA of the CDR3: TGTGCCAGCAGCGCAGAACAGGGCATGAATAATTCACCCCTCCACTTT. Its translation: CASSAEQGMNNSPLHF.

The chain is built from TRBV9 and TRBJ1-2, with 7 bases that match TRBD1. The CDR3 consists of 13 residues. The germline CDR1 and CDR2 sequences are SGDLS and YYNGEE. After removal of 3 bases from V and 3 bases from J, the junction contained 2 bases not matched to a gene. The DNA of the CDR3 is TGTGCCAGCAGCGCGACAGGGTACTATGGCTACACCTTC. It yields the protein CASSATGYYGYTF.

The DNA of the CDR3 is TGTGCCAGCAGTTCAAAAGGACAGAGCCTCTACACCTTC. Protein product: CASSSKGQSLYTF. The chain links TRBV27 to TRBJ1-2, with a weak D call TRBD1 (6 bases). Germline V gives CDR1 MNHEY, CDR2 SMNVEV (reference sequence). The CDR3 length is 13 residues. The germline V and J ends were trimmed by 4 bases and 10 bases, with 16 bases remaining between them.

The table lists this clone with a count of one. V and J are TRBV10-2 and TRBJ2-3; 14 nucleotides line up with TRBD2. The CDR3 runs 16 residues. V lost 2 bases and J lost 4; bases outside the gene matches: 2. CDR1 and CDR2 (germline): WSHSY, SAAADI. The CDR3 reads CASSEGTSGRPDTQYF. CDR3 in DNA: TGCGCCAGCAGTGAGGGGACTAGCGGGAGACCAGATACGCAGTATTTT.

The chain links TRBV19 to TRBJ2-7, with a possible D match to TRBD2 (5 bases). The CDR3 extends over 17 amino acids. Germline V CDR1 and CDR2: LNHDA, SQIVND (reference sequence). Trimming shortened V by 3 bases and J by 1 base, and 19 bases separated the two germline ends. DNA for the CDR3: TGTGCCAGTAGTATTATTGAGAGGTCGGGGAAGTCCTACGAGCAGTACTTC. Translation gives CASSIIERSGKSYEQYF. Complete variable domain (other parts from reference TRBV19 and TRBJ2-7): DGGITQSPKYLFRKEGQNVTLSCEQNLNHDAMYWYRQDPGQGLRLIYYSQIVNDFQKGDIAEGYSVSREKKESFPLTVTSAQKNPTAFYLCASSIIERSGKSYEQYFGPGTRLTVT.

CDR3 nucleotide sequence: TGTGCCAGCAGTTACTCGAGTCTCACTGAAGCTTTCTTT. Its protein is CASSYSSLTEAFF. The chain combines TRBV6-5 with TRBJ1-1, with D unresolved. The germline CDR1 and CDR2 sequences are MNHEY and SVGAGI. The CDR3 contains 13 residues. The V end lost 0 bases, the J end lost 4 bases, and 6 bases lay between the germline ends.

This sequence joins TRBV7-9 and TRBJ2-3; TRBD2 aligns across 11 bases. The trim removed 2 bases at V and 3 bases at J, leaving 13 bases unmatched. The CDR3 spans 19 residues. Germline lookup yields CDR1 SEHNR and CDR2 FQNEAQ (reference sequence). CDR3 sequence reads: CASSLLWVSGRGATDTQYF. The CDR3 DNA follows: TGTGCCAGCAGCTTATTGTGGGTTAGCGGGAGGGGTGCGACAGATACGCAGTATTTT.

This rearrangement joins TRBV6-6 to TRBJ1-6; 7 nucleotides align to TRBD1. The germline V gene has CDR1 MNHNY and CDR2 SVGAGI (reference sequence). V lost 4 bases to trimming and J lost 8 bases; unmatched junction nucleotides: 8. CDR3 length: 15 amino acids. In DNA, the CDR3 is TGTGCCAGCAGTTCTCCGGGACAGAATTATTCACCCCTCCACTTT. Protein sequence: CASSSPGQNYSPLHF.

V is TRBV27 and J is TRBJ2-7; D is possibly TRBD2 (5 bases). Germline CDR1 is MNHEY and CDR2 is SMNVEV (reference sequence). CDR3 size: 14 residues. Trimming removed 3 bases from V and 7 bases from J, with 16 bases in between. CDR3 region: CASSFGGLRREQYF. In DNA form, the CDR3 reads TGTGCCAGCAGTTTCGGCGGACTTCGGCGGGAGCAGTACTTC.

The CDR3 region is CASSQEFSGGTYEQYF. The CDR3, as DNA: TGCGCCAGCAGCCAAGAATTCAGCGGGGGTACCTACGAGCAGTACTTC. The chain joins TRBV4-1 to TRBJ2-7; TRBD2 matches at 8 bases. CDR3 size: 16 residues. Germline CDR1 is MGHRA and CDR2 is YSYEKL. V lost 0 bases and J lost 2; bases outside the gene matches: 6.

The rearrangement links TRBV4-1 to TRBJ2-1, with D possibly matching TRBD1 (6 bases). V was cut by 0 bases and J by 5 bases, with 20 bases left in between. The CDR3 is 18 amino acids. Germline V gene data show CDR1 as MGHRA and CDR2 as YSYEKL. The CDR3 bases are TGCGCCAGCAGCCAAGATCAGGGGTGGGCTTTGCCGAACAATGAGCAGTTCTTC. Encoded protein: CASSQDQGWALPNNEQFF.

This clone appeared once. The V and J genes are TRBV2 and TRBJ2-2; 8 nucleotides align to TRBD1. The CDR3 runs to 21 residues. Trimming took 5 bases from V and 2 from J; bases not matched to a gene: 22. Germline V lookup: CDR1 SNHLY, CDR2 FYNNEI. The CDR3 DNA is TGTGCCAGCAGTACCCCCGGGACAGGCTCGATGGGCCTAAAAAACACCGGGGAGCTGTTTTTT. Amino acid sequence: CASSTPGTGSMGLKNTGELFF. The full variable domain, rest sourced from reference TRBV2 and TRBJ2-2, is EPEVTQTPSHQVTQMGQEVILRCVPISNHLYFYWYRQILGQKVEFLVSFYNNEISEKSEIFDDQFSVERPDGSNFTLKIRSTKLEDSAMYFCASSTPGTGSMGLKNTGELFFGEGSRLTVL.

The chain recombines TRBV15 with TRBJ1-1; possible D gene TRBD1, 5 bases. This CDR3 is 14 amino acids long. Trimming left V 1 base short and J 2 bases short, with 8 bases between. The germline V gene encodes CDR1 LNHNV and CDR2 YYDKDF (reference sequence). The CDR3 region is CATSRATANTEAFF. The CDR3 DNA sequence: TGTGCCACCAGCAGAGCGACAGCCAACACTGAAGCTTTCTTT.

The chain couples TRBV2 to TRBJ2-7, with D uncertain. Trimming took off 0 bases at V and 4 bases at J, with 7 bases between the two ends. CDR3 size: 13 residues. In germline, CDR1 is SNHLY, CDR2 FYNNEI. CDR3 sequence: CASSEAELYEQYF. DNA of the CDR3: TGTGCCAGCAGTGAAGCGGAGCTATACGAGCAGTACTTC.

The chain employs TRBV5-1 and TRBJ1-1; D is possibly TRBD1 (5 bases). The germline CDR1 and CDR2 sequences are SGHRS and YFSETQ. The ends were cut back, 4 bases at V and 2 bases at J, with 12 bases in the middle. This CDR3 contains 14 residues. The DNA for the CDR3 is TGCGCCAGCAGCGTCTGGGGGGTTAACACTGAAGCTTTCTTT. Translated: CASSVWGVNTEAFF.

V is TRBV27 and J is TRBJ2-5, with 7 bases matching TRBD2. The CDR3 is 14 residues long. Per germline, CDR1 MNHEY and CDR2 SMNVEV (reference sequence). With 5 bases clipped from V and 5 bases from J, the junction kept 8 bases outside the gene matches. The CDR3 loop is CASSPPGLGETQYF. The CDR3 coding sequence is TGTGCCAGCAGTCCCCCAGGACTAGGGGAGACCCAGTACTTC.

V is TRBV7-9 and J is TRBJ2-1; D unclear. The CDR3 consists of 14 residues. V dropped 4 bases and J dropped 7 bases, with 14 bases sitting between them. Germline values: CDR1 SEHNR, CDR2 FQNEAQ (reference sequence). The chain's CDR3 is CASSSPGLENEQFF. In nucleotides, the CDR3 is TGTGCCAGCAGCTCCCCCGGTCTAGAGAATGAGCAGTTCTTC.

J is TRBJ1-1 and V is TRBV27; a possible D gene is TRBD1 (5 bases). The CDR3 has 15 residues. The germline CDR1 and CDR2 sequences are MNHEY and SMNVEV (reference sequence). V lost 2 bases to trimming and J lost 6 bases, with 16 bases between them. This CDR3 reads CASSLNGGLWPEAFF. CDR3 DNA: TGTGCCAGCAGTTTAAATGGGGGACTGTGGCCTGAAGCTTTCTTT.

This clone appeared a single time. The V call is TRBV15, the J call TRBJ2-3; D is unresolved. The CDR3 contains 14 residues. Germline values: CDR1 LNHNV, CDR2 YYDKDF (reference sequence). V was trimmed by 0 bases and J by 1 base, leaving 5 bases between them. CDR3 sequence reads: CATSRERGTDTQYF. The DNA of the CDR3 is TGTGCCACCAGCAGAGAGCGAGGCACAGATACGCAGTATTTT.

This chain connects TRBV7-9 to TRBJ2-1; 12 bases map to TRBD2. V dropped 6 bases and J dropped 8; count of bases not matched to a gene: 8. The CDR3 is 15 residues long. Looked up from germline, CDR1 is SEHNR and CDR2 is FQNEAQ (reference sequence). The chain's CDR3 is CASRRTSGRTHEQFF. The CDR3 DNA reads TGTGCCAGCAGGCGCACTAGCGGGAGGACTCATGAGCAGTTCTTC.